The 27 T cell receptor beta chains below come from one sample, sequenced in a study of shared clonotypes between healthy human individuals. In the naive CD8 group, cells lacked CD45RO and were positively selected for CCR7, so terminally differentiated effector memory CD45RA+ cells were left out. TCRdb's copy holds only in-frame clones and misses some; the assay was immunoSEQ multiplex PCR. There are about 820,000 clones in the sample; 80% to 95% occur only once, and approximately 25% lies in the top ten. The sample consisted of naive CD8+ T cells sorted from blood. Every receptor here comes from a man aged 25 to 45 in good health.

This sequence joins TRBV6-5 and TRBJ1-2, with 8 bases aligning to TRBD1. Germline V gene data show CDR1 as MNHEY and CDR2 as SVGAGI. V gave up 6 bases and J gave up 5 bases; unmatched junction bases: 8. CDR3 length: 14 residues. CDR3 DNA sequence: TGTGCCAGCAGGATAATGACAGGGGCATATGGCTACACCTTC. Encoded protein: CASRIMTGAYGYTF.

The chain has TRBV19 and TRBJ2-7, with a tentative D call TRBD1 (7 bases). V lost 5 bases to trimming and J lost 4 bases, with 18 bases between them. The CDR3 covers 15 residues. Per germline, CDR1 LNHDA and CDR2 SQIVND (reference sequence). The CDR3 sequence: CASSPAAGGGYEQYF. The CDR3 DNA reads as TGTGCCAGTAGTCCCGCGGCAGGGGGAGGTTACGAGCAGTACTTC.

The rearrangement links TRBV6-1 to TRBJ1-3; no firm D call. Germline V gene data show CDR1 as MNHNS and CDR2 as SASEGT. CDR3 length: 17 residues. Trimming shortened V by 4 bases and J by 0 bases, and 16 bases separated the two germline ends. CDR3 loop: CASSVLKLSFSGNTIYF. The CDR3 DNA reads as TGTGCCAGCAGTGTCTTGAAACTGTCGTTCTCTGGAAACACCATATATTTT.

This chain links TRBV4-1 with TRBJ2-3, with 8 bases matching TRBD1. Germline assignment: CDR1 MGHRA and CDR2 YSYEKL. V trimming: 4 bases; J trimming: 6 bases; junction bases outside the gene matches: 9. The CDR3 covers 15 residues. The CDR3 DNA reads TGCGCCAGCAGCCCCGGGACAGGACCAATTGATACGCAGTATTTT. It codes for CASSPGTGPIDTQYF.

The gene calls are TRBV28 and TRBJ1-5, with D perhaps matching TRBD1 (6 bases). Deletions cut 0 bases from V and 5 bases from J, with 23 bases between. The CDR3 runs to 19 residues. From germline, CDR1 is MDHEN and CDR2 SYDVKM. CDR3 in amino acids: CASSLWSFKAERGDQPQHF. The CDR3 nucleotides are TGTGCCAGCAGTTTATGGTCTTTCAAGGCCGAAAGGGGGGATCAGCCCCAGCATTTT.

The chain uses TRBV7-8 and TRBJ2-3; D unresolved. Trimming removed 5 bases at V and 5 bases at J, with 11 bases between. The CDR3 loop spans 13 amino acids. Germline loops: CDR1 SGHVS, CDR2 FQNEAQ. CDR3 in amino acids: CASSLLVKDTQYF. CDR3 coding DNA: TGTGCCAGCAGCCTATTAGTTAAAGATACGCAGTATTTT.

This chain uses TRBV9 with TRBJ2-1; weak D call: TRBD2 (5 bases). Trimming shortened V by 5 bases and J by 4 bases, and 22 bases separated the two germline ends. The CDR3 is 17 amino acids. Germline lookup yields CDR1 SGDLS and CDR2 YYNGEE. The CDR3 bases are TGTGCCAGCAGGGTTAAGAAGGAGGCCGTGGATTACAATGAGCAGTTCTTC. Amino acid sequence: CASRVKKEAVDYNEQFF.

V is TRBV6-1 and J is TRBJ1-2; the match to TRBD1 covers 11 bases. The CDR3 consists of 14 residues. With 6 bases clipped from V and 8 bases from J, the junction kept 8 bases outside the gene matches. CDR1 is MNHNS, CDR2 SASEGT, per germline. This chain's CDR3 is CASSAGTGGFGYTF. The CDR3 DNA follows: TGTGCCAGCAGCGCCGGGACAGGGGGTTTCGGCTACACCTTC.

For this clone: The same CDR3 arises from other DNA sequences in this sample as well. The chain couples TRBV9 to TRBJ1-1; no firm D call. The V and J ends lost 3 bases and 0 bases respectively, with 6 bases between them. The length of the CDR3 is 13 residues. CDR1 and CDR2 from the germline V gene are SGDLS and YYNGEE. CDR3 bases: TGTGCCAGCAGCGAATCCGTGAACACTGAAGCTTTCTTT. Its protein product is CASSESVNTEAFF.

This clone has just a few counts. This chain joins TRBV27 and TRBJ2-7; 7 nucleotides line up with TRBD2. V was pared by 6 bases and J by 3 bases, with 5 bases of the junction left unmatched. The CDR3 extends over 13 amino acids. Germline V lookup: CDR1 MNHEY, CDR2 SMNVEV (reference sequence). Here the CDR3 DNA reads TGTGCCAGCAGGAAAGGACTAGGCTACGAGCAGTACTTC. It is translated as CASRKGLGYEQYF.

The rearrangement joins TRBV5-8 to TRBJ2-5, with 10 bases aligning to TRBD2. This CDR3 has 16 amino acids. V shed 1 base and J 2 bases; nucleotides not matched to a gene: 5. Germline CDR1 SGHTS, CDR2 YDEGEE. The CDR3 spells CASSLSGRATQETQYF. CDR3 coding DNA: TGTGCCAGCAGCTTGAGCGGGAGGGCCACTCAAGAGACCCAGTACTTC.

This clone appeared once. The chain joins TRBV4-1 to TRBJ2-7, with D uncertain. The V gene's germline CDR1 is MGHRA and CDR2 YSYEKL. This CDR3 contains 16 residues. Deletions cut 2 bases from V and 0 bases from J, with 14 bases between. DNA for the CDR3: TGCGCCAGCAGCCAACCCCGTGACCAAAGCTCCTACGAGCAGTACTTC. Protein product: CASSQPRDQSSYEQYF.

This clone appeared a single time. The rearrangement links TRBV7-3 to TRBJ2-3; 14 nucleotides line up with TRBD2. This CDR3 comprises 17 residues. Germline CDR1 is SGHTA and CDR2 is FQGTGA. With 1 base clipped from V and 6 bases from J, the junction kept 6 bases outside the gene matches. The CDR3 is CASSLRGLAGDGDTQYF. The CDR3 DNA follows: TGTGCCAGCAGCTTAAGGGGACTAGCGGGAGATGGCGATACGCAGTATTTT.

The CDR3 reads CASSLGSGSLDTQYF. In nucleotides, the CDR3 is TGTGCCAGCAGCTTGGGTAGCGGGAGTTTAGATACGCAGTATTTT. V is TRBV7-2 and J is TRBJ2-3; 9 bases align to TRBD2. From germline, CDR1 is SGHTA and CDR2 FQGNSA. The junction had 6 bases not matched to a gene; V was cut back by 3 bases and J by 5 bases. The CDR3 covers 15 residues.

This chain joins TRBV10-1 and TRBJ1-1; D ambiguous. Germline V lookup: CDR1 WNHNN, CDR2 SYGVQD (reference sequence). The CDR3 spans 14 residues. Deletions cut 2 bases from V and 1 base from J, with 8 bases between. CDR3 region: CASSEDGSNTEAFF. DNA of the CDR3: TGCGCCAGCAGTGAGGACGGGTCGAACACTGAAGCTTTCTTT.

The V and J genes are TRBV4-1 and TRBJ1-4; weak D call: TRBD1 (5 bases). Germline V gives CDR1 MGHRA, CDR2 YSYEKL. The CDR3 length is 16 residues. The germline V and J ends were trimmed by 4 bases and 4 bases, with 16 bases remaining between them. The CDR3 DNA reads as TGCGCCAGCAGCCCTGACAGAAAGCTATTTAATGAAAAACTGTTTTTT. It yields the protein CASSPDRKLFNEKLFF.

This chain uses TRBV30 with TRBJ2-3; D call uncertain. The CDR3 loop spans 13 amino acids. Germline values: CDR1 GTSNPN, CDR2 SVGIG (reference sequence). Trimming shortened V by 4 bases and J by 4 bases, and 12 bases separated the two germline ends. CDR3 residues: CAWTIIRADTQYF. The DNA for the CDR3 is TGTGCCTGGACGATAATTCGGGCAGATACGCAGTATTTT.

This sequence joins TRBV29-1 and TRBJ2-3, with D uncertain. V lost 4 bases and J 6 bases, leaving 8 bases between the germline ends. In germline, CDR1 is SQVTM, CDR2 ANQGSEA. This CDR3 contains 11 residues. CDR3 DNA sequence: TGCAGCGTTGCGGACGGGGATACGCAGTATTTT. Translating gives CSVADGDTQYF.

This clone was found a few times. This chain links TRBV25-1 with TRBJ1-1; TRBD1 is a possible D gene (5 bases). The germline CDR1 and CDR2 sequences are MGHDK and SYGVNS. The CDR3 contains 15 residues. Trimming left V 4 bases short and J 3 bases short, with 15 bases between. CDR3 bases: TGTGCCAGCAGTGCGGACAATCGAGGGGACACTGAAGCTTTCTTT. It is translated as CASSADNRGDTEAFF. Based on the CDR3 plus reference TRBV25-1 and TRBJ1-1, the full variable domain is EADIYQTPRYLVIGTGKKITLECSQTMGHDKMYWYQQDPGMELHLIHYSYGVNSTEKGDLSSESTVSRIRTEHFPLTLESARPSHTSQYLCASSADNRGDTEAFFGQGTRLTVV.

The chain recombines TRBV7-9 with TRBJ2-7; no definite D call. CDR3 length: 18 amino acids. V shed 5 bases and J shed 2 bases, with 25 bases lying between them. The germline V gene encodes CDR1 SEHNR and CDR2 FQNEAQ (reference sequence). In nucleotides, the CDR3 is TGTGCCAGCAGCCATATACGGAAAACCTCCGAAATTACCTACGAGCAGTACTTC. Its translation is CASSHIRKTSEITYEQYF. Based on the CDR3 plus reference TRBV7-9 and TRBJ2-7, the full variable domain is DTGVSQNPRHKITKRGQNVTFRCDPISEHNRLYWYRQTLGQGPEFLTYFQNEAQLEKSRLLSDRFSAERPKGSFSTLEIQRTEQGDSAMYLCASSHIRKTSEITYEQYFGPGTRLTVT.

The CDR3 reads CASRLRGGVQSYNEQFF. In nucleotides, the CDR3 is TGTGCCAGCAGACTCCGGGGCGGCGTCCAGAGTTACAATGAGCAGTTCTTC. This chain uses TRBV27 with TRBJ2-1, with D possibly called TRBD1 or TRBD2 (5 bases each). Trimming removed 6 bases from V and 4 bases from J, with 22 bases in between. The germline CDR1 and CDR2 sequences are MNHEY and SMNVEV (reference sequence). This CDR3 has 17 amino acids.

The CDR3 protein is CASCLPVDPPDTQYF. The CDR3 nucleotides are TGTGCCAGTTGTCTCCCCGTAGACCCCCCAGATACGCAGTATTTT. This chain uses TRBV6-1 with TRBJ2-3; no definite D call. The CDR3 loop spans 15 amino acids. Germline V CDR1 and CDR2: MNHNS, SASEGT. V lost 9 bases, J lost 4 bases, and 20 bases lay in between.

The rearrangement uses TRBV7-8 and TRBJ2-7; no clear D. With 11 bases removed from V and 5 bases from J, the gap between germline ends came to 16 bases. The CDR3 is made up of 12 amino acids. The germline CDR1 and CDR2 sequences are SGHVS and FQNEAQ. The CDR3 reads CALGPGFDEQYF. The CDR3 nucleotides are TGTGCCTTAGGACCCGGATTTGACGAGCAGTACTTC. Together with reference TRBV7-8 and TRBJ2-7, the CDR3 gives the full variable domain: GAGVSQSPRYKVAKRGQDVALRCDPISGHVSLFWYQQALGQGPEFLTYFQNEAQLDKSGLPSDRFFAERPEGSVSTLKIQRTQQEDSAVYLCALGPGFDEQYFGPGTRLTVT.

This chain links TRBV2 with TRBJ1-1; D remains ambiguous. The V and J ends lost 7 bases and 7 bases respectively, with 13 bases between them. Germline CDR1 SNHLY, CDR2 FYNNEI. The CDR3 totals 12 residues. The CDR3: CASKWEAIEAFF. CDR3 DNA sequence: TGTGCCAGCAAGTGGGAGGCGATTGAAGCTTTCTTT.

The V call is TRBV7-9, the J call TRBJ2-5; possible D gene TRBD2, 6 bases. Germline CDR1 and CDR2: SEHNR and FQNEAQ (reference sequence). This CDR3 spans 15 amino acids. V lost 2 bases and J lost 1, with 11 bases in between. For the CDR3, the DNA is TGTGCCAGCAGCTTATGGCGGGATCCCCAAGAGACCCAGTACTTC. Amino acid sequence: CASSLWRDPQETQYF. The variable domain in full, with the rest retrieved from reference TRBV7-9 and TRBJ2-5, is DTGVSQNPRHKITKRGQNVTFRCDPISEHNRLYWYRQTLGQGPEFLTYFQNEAQLEKSRLLSDRFSAERPKGSFSTLEIQRTEQGDSAMYLCASSLWRDPQETQYFGPGTRLLVL.

In its sample, this clone was seen once. The rearrangement links TRBV6-1 to TRBJ1-5; 7 nucleotides match TRBD1. J was trimmed by 1 base and V by 3 bases; bases with no gene match: 3. Germline CDR1 is MNHNS and CDR2 is SASEGT. This CDR3 has 15 amino acids. The CDR3 loop reads CASSDWDSSNQPQHF. The CDR3 coding sequence is TGTGCCAGCAGTGATTGGGACAGCAGCAATCAGCCCCAGCATTTT.

CDR3 in amino acids: CASSVDTNKETQYF. The CDR3 coding sequence is TGTGCCAGCAGCGTTGACACTAACAAAGAGACCCAGTACTTC. The V gene is TRBV14, the J gene TRBJ2-5, with D unclear. Germline assignment: CDR1 SGHDN and CDR2 FVKESK. The CDR3 covers 14 residues. Trimming left V 5 bases short and J 3 bases short, with 13 bases between.